A selection of T cell receptor beta chains follows, all from one sample in a study of CD8 T cells in ankylosing spondylitis. TCRdb used MiXCR to reprocess the 5' RACE reads, holding one entry per CDR3 protein. The sample has 250,000 to 350,000 distinct CDR3 sequences, around 20% seen once. Input material: blood, either unsorted or a sorted T cell fraction (not recorded which). These receptors all stem from a female donor with ankylosing spondylitis or in good health (not recorded which). The CDR3 runs from the conserved cysteine through the conserved F or W. A D gene is named only where the DNA matches it firmly. A clone size is listed for some rows: how often the clone was seen (once, few, many), or a class if it is expanded.

NA	TRBD2	TRBV7-2	TRBJ2-5	TGTGCCAGCAGCTTAGCGTCCGGGAGGGGAGAGACCCAGTACTTC	CASSLASGRGETQYF
few	NA	TRBV12-3/TRBV12-4	TRBJ1-2	TGTGCCAGCAGTTCGGAAAGCTTCTATGGCTACACCTTC	CASSSESFYGYTF
NA	NA	TRBV4-3	TRBJ2-5	TGCGCCAGCAGCCAAACCTCAGCGTATTCCGGGGAGACCCAGTACTTC	CASSQTSAYSGETQYF
NA	TRBD1	TRBV7-2	TRBJ1-1	TGTGCCAGCAGCCTGGGACAGTCCACTGAAGCTTTCTTT	CASSLGQSTEAFF
NA	NA	TRBV20-1	TRBJ2-1	TGCAGTGCTAGATACCAGTACAATGAGCAGTTCTTC	CSARYQYNEQFF
few	TRBD1	TRBV25-1	TRBJ1-4	TGTGCCAGCACTGCGGCCGGGACAGGGGATGAAAAACTGTTTTTT	CASTAAGTGDEKLFF
few	TRBD2	TRBV7-2	TRBJ2-1	TGTGCCAGCGCACTAGCGGGAGGGCCCCATGAGCAGTTCTTC	CASALAGGPHEQFF
few	TRBD1	TRBV28	TRBJ2-1	TGTGCCAGCAGTTTAGAGACAGGGGTCAATGAGCAGTTCTTC	CASSLETGVNEQFF
few	NA	TRBV18	TRBJ1-1	TGTGCCAGCTCACCTTATATGGACCGCCGGGGTGAAGCTTTCTTT	CASSPYMDRRGEAFF
NA	NA	TRBV20-1	TRBJ1-2	TGCAGTGCTAGAGATGCAGGACACTATGGCTACACCTTC	CSARDAGHYGYTF
NA	NA	TRBV5-1	TRBJ2-3	TGCGCCAGCAGCTTGTATCCGACAGGAGAGACATCCACAGATACGCAGTATTTT	CASSLYPTGETSTDTQYF
few	NA	TRBV20-1	TRBJ2-7	TGCAGTGCTAGAGGGCATTTGGTCTCCTACGAGCAGTACTTC	CSARGHLVSYEQYF
few	NA	TRBV12-3/TRBV12-4	TRBJ1-6	TGTGCCAGCAGGGACGGTAACTCCTATAATTCACCCCTCCACTTT	CASRDGNSYNSPLHF
few	TRBD2	TRBV2	TRBJ2-1	TGTGCCAGCAGTGAAGGGGCTAGCGGGAAGGTTGAGCAGTTCTTC	CASSEGASGKVEQFF
NA	NA	TRBV5-1	TRBJ1-2	TGCGCCAGCAGCCTGACACCTAACTATGGCTACACCTTC	CASSLTPNYGYTF
many	TRBD2	TRBV20-1	TRBJ2-7	TGCAGTGTCGGACTAGCGGGTGACGAGCAGTACTTC	CSVGLAGDEQYF
few	NA	TRBV28	TRBJ2-5	TGTGCCAGCTCCGGAAGCGGGCAAGAGACCCAGTACTTC	CASSGSGQETQYF
NA	NA	TRBV6-5	TRBJ2-5	TGTGCCAGCGACTATACTTCAAGAGAGGCCCAGTACTTC	CASDYTSREAQYF
NA	NA	TRBV25-1	TRBJ2-6	TGTGCCAGCAGTGAATTTGGGCTCTCTGGGGCCAACGTCCTGACTTTC	CASSEFGLSGANVLTF
few	NA	TRBV10-3	TRBJ1-2	TGTGCCATCATGGCAGGGAATCGGGGCGGCTACACCTTC	CAIMAGNRGGYTF
NA	NA	TRBV5-6	TRBJ2-5	TGTGCCAGCAGCTTAACAGGGTCCGTGGAGACCCAGTACTTC	CASSLTGSVETQYF
few	NA	TRBV29-1	TRBJ2-7	TGCAGCGTTGAAGATCGCAGGAGGAATCGGTACGAGCAGTACTTC	CSVEDRRRNRYEQYF
many	TRBD1	TRBV20-1	TRBJ1-5	TGCAGTGCTAGGACAGGGGGAGGTCAGCCCCAGCATTTT	CSARTGGGQPQHF
few	NA	TRBV6-5	TRBJ2-7	TGTGCCAGCAGTTACCGCGGGGCCCTCGAGCAGTACTTC	CASSYRGALEQYF
few	NA	TRBV10-3	TRBJ2-3	TGTGCCATCAGTGTAGGTGTCGGTCGGGGATCAGATACGCAGTATTTT	CAISVGVGRGSDTQYF
NA	TRBD2	TRBV29-1	TRBJ2-7	TGCAGCGTCTCCCCAGCGGGATTGTCCTACGAGCAGTACTTC	CSVSPAGLSYEQYF
few	NA	TRBV12-3/TRBV12-4	TRBJ1-1	TGTGCCAGCAGCCGAGGACCTCGGGAAGCTTTCTTT	CASSRGPREAFF
few	TRBD1	TRBV5-1	TRBJ1-1	TGCGCCAGCAGGCCCCGTCCGGACAGGTCGGCGAACACTGAAGCTTTCTTT	CASRPRPDRSANTEAFF
NA	NA	TRBV19	TRBJ2-1	TGTGCCAGTAGTACCTCCCCCGGGGGGCGGCACAATGAGCAGTTCTTC	CASSTSPGGRHNEQFF
NA	NA	TRBV5-1	TRBJ2-2	TGCGCCAGCAGCTTGTCTGGCTTCAGAAACACCGGGGAGCTGTTTTTT	CASSLSGFRNTGELFF
NA	TRBD2	TRBV10-1	TRBJ2-7	TGCGCCAGCAGTGATAGCGGGAGATCCCTCGAGCAGTACTTC	CASSDSGRSLEQYF
NA	NA	TRBV18	TRBJ2-3	TGTGCCAGCTCACCGGGACACCAAGGCACAGATACGCAGTATTTT	CASSPGHQGTDTQYF
many	NA	TRBV20-1	TRBJ2-7	TGCAGTGCCTCCCGCTCCTACGAGCAGTACTTC	CSASRSYEQYF
NA	NA	TRBV7-2	TRBJ2-3	TGTGCCAGCAGCCTCCGGGCCGGACGGGATACGCAGTATTTT	CASSLRAGRDTQYF
few	NA	TRBV6-5	TRBJ1-1	TGTGCCAGCAGTTACTCCTCTCGTCAGGAAGCTTTCTTT	CASSYSSRQEAFF
NA	NA	TRBV7-9	TRBJ2-5	TGTGCCAGCAGCCTCACGGGTCAAGCCGGCTTGAAGAATCCCCAGTACTTC	CASSLTGQAGLKNPQYF
few	NA	TRBV7-6	TRBJ1-1	TGTGCCAGCAGCTTCGGGGGGCTCACTGAAGCTTTCTTT	CASSFGGLTEAFF
NA	NA	TRBV20-1	TRBJ2-3	TGCAGTGCTAGCGCGGGACGAGAGGGAGATACGCAGTATTTT	CSASAGREGDTQYF
NA	NA	TRBV20-1	TRBJ1-1	TGCAGTGCTAGGGGGCAGTTTAACACTGAAGCTTTCTTT	CSARGQFNTEAFF
few	TRBD1	TRBV29-1	TRBJ1-1	TGCAGCGTTGGGGACAGGGTGACTGAAGCTTTCTTT	CSVGDRVTEAFF
few	TRBD2	TRBV20-1	TRBJ2-1	TGCAGTGCTCGCGGACTAGCGGGGCCCTTCTCCTACAATGAGCAGTTCTTC	CSARGLAGPFSYNEQFF
NA	TRBD2	TRBV3-1	TRBJ2-7	TGTGCCAGCAGCCGGACTAGCGGGAGGTCCTACGAGCAGTACTTC	CASSRTSGRSYEQYF
few	TRBD1	TRBV10-3	TRBJ1-2	TGTGCCATCAGTGACCGGGACAGGGTCTATGGCTACACCTTC	CAISDRDRVYGYTF
NA	TRBD2	TRBV6-2/TRBV6-3	TRBJ2-3	TGTGCCAGCAGTTGGACTAGCCCAGATACGCAGTATTTT	CASSWTSPDTQYF
NA	TRBD1	TRBV28	TRBJ2-1	TGTGCCAGCAGTTTAAGGACGGGACAGACCACGGATGAGCAGTTCTTC	CASSLRTGQTTDEQFF